Listed here is a single T cell receptor beta chain. Its antigen is not yet known. The sample holds no much larger clone one base away, and base qualities are not on file. This record belongs to a study of sequential checkpoint blockade in melanoma (dated by TCRdb to about 2019). General notes on the study: In a 1:1 randomization, patients received either first-line nivolumab then ipilimumab (arm A) or ipilimumab then nivolumab (arm B). Maintenance nivolumab was given following each of the two trial sequences. Paper-wide results and their limitations: The model for predicting response that combines TCR metrics with mutation burden needs to be validated in larger, independent patient cohorts.

The treatment or condition label corresponds to: randomized to nivolumab then ipilimumab (arm A) or the reverse (arm B). None of the patients in the trial had previously been given DNA-damaging chemotherapy. Thawed PBMCs were sorted on a FACS Aria II flow cytometer to isolate live CD3+CD8+ cells negative for CD19 and CD56. Samples came from patients with melanoma in CheckMate 064, a randomized, open-label phase II trial of sequential checkpoint blockade. Peripheral blood mononuclear cells were collected by leukapheresis, purified using Ficoll-Paque, and frozen in human serum containing approximately 9.4% DMSO. Immediately after sorting, the purity of the sorted blood CD3+CD8+ cells was confirmed to be >98%, and DNA was then extracted. TCRbeta CDR3 regions were immunosequenced from genomic DNA with the immunoSEQ Assay. Genomic DNA was amplified by bias-controlled multiplex PCR before high-throughput sequencing. The original methods were these. To quantify the absolute abundance of each unique TCRbeta CDR3 region, the sequences were collapsed and filtered. Clonality was defined as 1 minus Pielou's evenness and was calculated using productive rearrangements only. A previously published method was used to identify clones whose frequencies were significantly greater in on-treatment samples than in baseline samples. TCRdb re-hosts the immuneACCESS table, in-frame sequences only. Its copies lack some clones; in the studies checked, an unresolved V gene accounts for under half of them, and the cause for the rest is not known. V, J and clone size are those of that table, while D and trimming were read from the DNA. The sample contains 9,500 to 15,000 clones, 82% of them found a single time. The ten largest clones take up roughly 7.5% of the sample.

The germline V gene (reference sequence) sets CDR1 to SEHNR and CDR2 to FQNEAQ. Its CDR3 holds 11 amino acids, cysteine through phenylalanine. The sequence is cut down to CDR3 DNA, 33 bases in frame from base 1. V gives up 7 bases and J gives up 7 bases, and the segment between their germline ends measures 11 bases. The source material was CD8+ T cells sorted from blood (inferred from file names), sampled from a patient given nivolumab and ipilimumab in sequence. The rearrangement combines TRBV7-9 with TRBJ2-7; the D region possibly corresponds to TRBD1 (6 bases align). The TCR was taken from a human donor with melanoma. CDR3 region: CASTLGGEQYF. The nucleotides are TGTGCCAGCACCCTAGGGGGAGAGCAGTACTTC. The CDR3 plus the reference TRBV7-9 and TRBJ2-7 genes for the other parts give the full variable domain: DTGVSQNPRHKITKRGQNVTFRCDPISEHNRLYWYRQTLGQGPEFLTYFQNEAQLEKSRLLSDRFSAERPKGSFSTLEIQRTEQGDSAMYLCASTLGGEQYFGPGTRLTVT.